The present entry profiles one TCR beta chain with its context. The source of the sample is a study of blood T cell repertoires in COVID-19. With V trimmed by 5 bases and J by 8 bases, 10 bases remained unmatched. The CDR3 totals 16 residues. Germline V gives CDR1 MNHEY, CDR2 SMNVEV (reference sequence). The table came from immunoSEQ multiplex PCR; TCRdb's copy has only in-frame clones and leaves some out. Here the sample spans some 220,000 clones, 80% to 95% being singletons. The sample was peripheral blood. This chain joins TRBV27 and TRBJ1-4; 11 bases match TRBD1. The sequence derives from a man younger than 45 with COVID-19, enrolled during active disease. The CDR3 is CASSPFGQGAGEKLFF. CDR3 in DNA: TGTGCCAGCAGTCCGTTCGGACAGGGGGCGGGGGAAAAACTGTTTTTT.